This TCR beta chain was identified during a study of blood T cell repertoires in COVID-19. Study-level information: Material from acute and convalescent COVID-19 was sourced from the United States, Italy and Spain.

Sequencing was performed with immunoSEQ multiplex PCR; in TCRdb, only in-frame clones are kept and a portion is missing. Among roughly 300,000 clones listed, more than 70% were seen once. This clonotype was obtained from a woman in her fifties or sixties who had recovered from COVID-19. The sequenced sample consisted of peripheral blood.

The CDR3: CASSLGSAGELFF. The DNA of the CDR3 is TGTGCCAGCAGCTTAGGTTCCGCGGGGGAGTTGTTCTTC. The V call is TRBV7-2, the J call TRBJ2-1; 7 bases align to TRBD2. Germline lookup yields CDR1 SGHTA and CDR2 FQGNSA. V lost 1 base, J lost 15 bases, and 9 bases stayed unmatched. CDR3 size: 13 residues.